Listed here is a single T cell receptor beta chain. Its antigen is undetermined. This entry belongs to a study of T cell repertoires in cytomegalovirus infection. Study overall: Epitope selection comprised recently identified HLA-C-restricted CMV epitopes and well-studied HLA-B-restricted CMV epitopes. Carrying CMV and the relevant HLA type showed in public TCR beta signatures. Findings of the study overall: What dominated the ex vivo response were HLA-C-restricted CMV-specific TCR beta clonotypes.

MiXCR, run by TCRdb on the reads, gives a single entry per CDR3 protein. The sample records more than 300,000 distinct CDR3 sequences, around a third being singletons. Material: cultured PBMCs, obtained from culture after CMV antigen stimulation. The clonotype originates from a human donor in good health (CMV status not recorded). Some clones in this sample may be carry-over from other donors' samples.

CDR3 in amino acids: CASSPPGTRSGAYGYTF. The CDR3 DNA is TGTGCCAGCAGCCCACCCGGGACAAGAAGTGGGGCCTATGGCTACACCTTC. This chain connects TRBV3-1 to TRBJ1-2; tentatively, D is TRBD1 (6 bases). The CDR3 consists of 17 residues. V was trimmed by 4 bases and J by 4 bases, leaving 22 bases between them. Germline V gene lookup returns CDR1 LGHDT and CDR2 YNNKEL (reference sequence).